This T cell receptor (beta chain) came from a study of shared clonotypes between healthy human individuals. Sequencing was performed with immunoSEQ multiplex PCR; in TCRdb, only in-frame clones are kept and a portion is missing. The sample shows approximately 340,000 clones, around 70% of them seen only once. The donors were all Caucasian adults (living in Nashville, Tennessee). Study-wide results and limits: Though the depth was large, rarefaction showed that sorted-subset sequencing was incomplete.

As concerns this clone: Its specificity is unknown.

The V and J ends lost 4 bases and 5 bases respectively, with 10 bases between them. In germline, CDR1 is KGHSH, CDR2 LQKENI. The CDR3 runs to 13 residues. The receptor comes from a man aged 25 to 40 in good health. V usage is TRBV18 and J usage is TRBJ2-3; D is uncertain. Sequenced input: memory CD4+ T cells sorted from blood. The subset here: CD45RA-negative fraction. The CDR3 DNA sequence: TGTGCCAGCTCACGCCTAGGAAAAGATACGCAGTATTTT. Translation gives CASSRLGKDTQYF.